Listed below are T cell receptor beta chains from one sample, sequenced in a study of early T cells in non-severe SARS-CoV-2 infection. TCRdb used MiXCR to reprocess the 5' RACE reads, holding one entry per CDR3 protein. The table includes roughly 51,000 distinct CDR3 sequences, approximately 9.4% detected once. What was sequenced was whole blood. The receptors come from an adult who was a healthcare worker with PCR-confirmed SARS-CoV-2 infection or an uninfected control (not recorded which). The CDR3 runs from the conserved cysteine through the conserved F or W. A D gene is named only where the DNA matches it firmly. Clone size is not always given. Where it is, it says once, few, many or a class for expanded clones.

clone size | D gene | J gene | V gene | CDR3 protein | CDR3 DNA
many | TRBD2 | TRBJ2-1 | TRBV7-2 | CASSFQRERDEQFF | TGTGCCAGCAGCTTTCAGCGGGAGCGGGATGAGCAGTTCTTC
NA | NA | TRBJ2-6 | TRBV15 | CATSPLQNSGANVLTF | TGTGCCACCAGCCCCCTCCAAAACTCTGGGGCCAACGTCCTGACTTTC
few | NA | TRBJ2-7 | TRBV6-6 | CASSTGSRAEQYF | TGTGCCAGCAGCACAGGCAGTCGTGCCGAGCAGTACTTC
many | NA | TRBJ2-7 | TRBV7-3 | CASGVGGGEQYF | TGTGCCAGTGGGGTCGGAGGGGGCGAGCAGTACTTC
many | TRBD1 | TRBJ1-5 | TRBV7-2 | CASSRGQGSNQPQHF | TGTGCCAGCAGCAGGGGACAGGGGAGCAATCAGCCCCAGCATTTT
few | NA | TRBJ2-1 | TRBV12-3/TRBV12-4 | CASSLASGYNEQFF | TGTGCCAGCAGTTTAGCTAGCGGTTACAATGAGCAGTTCTTC
few | NA | TRBJ1-6 | TRBV27 | CASSLPSNNSPLHF | TGTGCCAGCAGTTTACCAAGCAATAATTCACCCCTCCACTTT
many | TRBD1 | TRBJ2-1 | TRBV6-1 | CASSADRGLGEQFF | TGTGCCAGCAGTGCGGACAGGGGGCTAGGGGAGCAGTTCTTC
many | TRBD1 | TRBJ2-3 | TRBV28 | CASRGTGYEDTQYF | TGTGCCAGCAGGGGGACAGGGTACGAGGATACGCAGTATTTT
NA | TRBD1 | TRBJ1-2 | TRBV12-3/TRBV12-4 | CASRDKDREYGYTF | TGTGCCAGCAGAGATAAAGACAGGGAATATGGCTACACCTTC
few | NA | TRBJ1-2 | TRBV9 | CASSSAGGGYGYTF | TGTGCCAGCAGCTCCGCTGGGGGCGGCTATGGCTACACCTTC
few | NA | TRBJ1-1 | TRBV7-8 | CASSLGHMNTEAFF | TGTGCCAGCAGCTTAGGACATATGAACACTGAAGCTTTCTTT
many | TRBD1 | TRBJ1-4 | TRBV13 | CASSAGTGVDEKLFF | TGTGCCAGCAGTGCCGGGACAGGGGTGGATGAAAAACTGTTTTTT
few | NA | TRBJ2-3 | TRBV27 | CASSSLPSRGTDTQYF | TGTGCCAGCAGTTCCCTCCCTAGTAGGGGCACAGATACGCAGTATTTT
many | NA | TRBJ1-1 | TRBV29-1 | CSAGAPRKNTEAFF | TGCAGCGCTGGGGCCCCGCGTAAGAACACTGAAGCTTTCTTT
many | NA | TRBJ1-2 | TRBV7-9 | CASSSLRDYGYTF | TGTGCCAGCAGCTCATTAAGGGACTATGGCTACACCTTC
few | TRBD2 | TRBJ2-2 | TRBV30 | CAWIFGVAGDTGELFF | TGTGCCTGGATCTTCGGGGTAGCGGGAGACACCGGGGAGCTGTTTTTT
few | NA | TRBJ2-1 | TRBV9 | CASSGYSHSYNEQFF | TGTGCCAGCAGCGGATACTCCCACAGCTACAATGAGCAGTTCTTC
many | TRBD2 | TRBJ2-7 | TRBV27 | CASSLEAGEGEQYF | TGTGCCAGCAGTTTAGAAGCGGGAGAGGGTGAGCAGTACTTC
NA | NA | TRBJ2-1 | TRBV7-2 | CASSLAPPSYNEQFF | TGTGCCAGCAGCTTAGCGCCTCCCTCCTACAATGAGCAGTTCTTC
few | TRBD2 | TRBJ2-1 | TRBV2 | CASNRLAGEPREQFF | TGTGCCAGCAACAGACTAGCGGGTGAGCCTCGGGAGCAGTTCTTC
many | NA | TRBJ2-5 | TRBV12-3/TRBV12-4 | CASSLGRVDGETQYF | TGTGCCAGCAGTTTGGGCAGGGTGGACGGAGAGACCCAGTACTTC
NA | NA | TRBJ2-5 | TRBV10-3 | CAISGEGETQYF | TGTGCCATCAGTGGCGAAGGTGAGACCCAGTACTTC
few | TRBD1 | TRBJ2-7 | TRBV29-1 | CSVDSTGRDEQYF | TGCAGCGTCGATTCGACAGGGCGCGACGAGCAGTACTTC
many | NA | TRBJ2-3 | TRBV2 | CASSEVGIASDTQYF | TGTGCCAGCAGTGAAGTAGGGATAGCCTCGGATACGCAGTATTTT
NA | NA | TRBJ2-7 | TRBV6-5 | CASSPAQYRYEQYF | TGTGCCAGCAGTCCGGCCCAGTACCGCTACGAGCAGTACTTC
NA | TRBD2 | TRBJ2-7 | TRBV28 | CASSSGGRGEQYF | TGTGCCAGCAGTTCGGGGGGTAGGGGCGAGCAGTACTTC
NA | NA | TRBJ2-5 | TRBV24-1 | CATSDPGPPWAQETQYF | TGTGCCACCAGTGATCCCGGACCTCCTTGGGCGCAAGAGACCCAGTACTTC
few | NA | TRBJ2-1 | TRBV29-1 | CSGGLNNEQFF | TGCAGCGGGGGACTCAACAATGAGCAGTTCTTC
many | TRBD2 | TRBJ2-2 | TRBV29-1 | CSVVPGLGENTGELFF | TGCAGCGTAGTCCCGGGACTAGGAGAGAACACCGGGGAGCTGTTTTTT
medium-sized | NA | TRBJ2-1 | TRBV20-1 | CSATSRSEQFF | TGCAGTGCTACCTCTAGAAGTGAGCAGTTCTTC
few | NA | TRBJ1-4 | TRBV15 | CATSSGNSHNEKLFF | TGTGCCACCAGCAGCGGTAACAGCCATAATGAAAAACTGTTTTTT
many | TRBD1 | TRBJ2-7 | TRBV5-4 | CASSLRTGRSYEQYF | TGTGCCAGCAGCCTTCGGACAGGGCGCTCCTACGAGCAGTACTTC
many | NA | TRBJ1-5 | TRBV5-1 | CASSLGGGNQPQHF | TGCGCCAGCAGCTTGGGAGGAGGGAATCAGCCCCAGCATTTT
few | TRBD2 | TRBJ2-1 | TRBV29-1 | CSVDGTSGRWNEQFF | TGCAGCGTTGATGGGACTAGCGGGAGATGGAATGAGCAGTTCTTC
NA | TRBD2 | TRBJ2-3 | TRBV5-1 | CASTRLATSGAPTDTQYF | TGCGCCAGCACCCGCTTGGCTACTAGCGGAGCACCCACAGATACGCAGTATTTT
few | NA | TRBJ2-5 | TRBV29-1 | CSVQGREETQYF | TGCAGCGTCCAGGGTAGGGAAGAGACCCAGTACTTC
NA | TRBD2 | TRBJ2-7 | TRBV2 | CASSTTSGRALGDEQYF | TGTGCCAGCAGTACGACTAGCGGGAGGGCCCTGGGTGACGAGCAGTACTTC
many | NA | TRBJ1-1 | TRBV9 | CASSVEAAPAEAFF | TGTGCCAGCAGCGTAGAAGCCGCTCCCGCTGAAGCTTTCTTT
many | NA | TRBJ1-1 | TRBV29-1 | CSVVKETEAFF | TGCAGCGTTGTTAAGGAGACTGAAGCTTTCTTT
many | NA | TRBJ2-7 | TRBV18 | CASSPGGEQYF | TGTGCCAGCTCACCAGGGGGCGAGCAGTACTTC
few | NA | TRBJ1-3 | TRBV6-5 | CASSLGLSSANTIYF | TGTGCCAGCAGTTTGGGGTTGAGCTCTGCAAACACCATATATTTT
many | NA | TRBJ2-7 | TRBV7-2 | CASSLDNNYEQYF | TGTGCCAGCAGCCTGGACAACAACTACGAGCAGTACTTC
few | NA | TRBJ1-3 | TRBV7-9 | CASRTGIPVSGNTIYF | TGTGCCAGCAGAACCGGGATCCCAGTCTCTGGAAACACCATATATTTT
many | NA | TRBJ2-1 | TRBV2 | CASRWRDTRNNEQFF | TGTGCCAGCAGGTGGAGGGACACCCGAAACAATGAGCAGTTCTTC
NA | NA | TRBJ2-3 | TRBV4-1 | CASSLGLLTDTQYF | TGCGCCAGCAGCCTTGGACTCCTCACAGATACGCAGTATTTT
few | TRBD2 | TRBJ2-1 | TRBV20-1 | CSATAGTRDYQQFF | TGCAGTGCCACCGCCGGGACTAGGGACTACCAGCAGTTCTTC
many | NA | TRBJ1-6 | TRBV3-1 | CASSQSGNSPLHF | TGTGCCAGCAGCCAGTCAGGGAATTCACCCCTCCACTTT
many | TRBD1 | TRBJ1-5 | TRBV7-6 | CASSSVQGIQPQHF | TGTGCCAGCAGCTCCGTACAGGGGATTCAGCCCCAGCATTTT
few | NA | TRBJ2-3 | TRBV5-1 | CASSLGGSPDTQYF | TGCGCCAGCAGCTTGGGTGGGAGTCCCGATACGCAGTATTTT
NA | NA | TRBJ1-1 | TRBV7-3 | CASSFKLVSEAFF | TGTGCCAGCAGCTTTAAGCTGGTTTCTGAAGCTTTCTTT